Detailed here is one TCR beta chain. This clone was found a few times. It lacks a known antigen. It has no much larger one-base neighbor in the sample; base qualities were not kept. The CDR3 numbers 13 residues from cysteine through phenylalanine. Here the CDR3 DNA is all that survives: 39 bases in frame from base 1. The germline V gene (reference sequence) specifies GTSNPN as CDR1 and SVGIG as CDR2. Relative to germline, V is 0 bases shorter and J is 6 bases shorter, with 9 bases between their ends. The intended sense of this specimen's time point label: roughly 27 days on oral tofacitinib. The treatment or condition label, as the study defines it: oral pan-JAK inhibitor, 5-10 mg twice daily. Lesional scalp punch biopsies and peripheral blood were obtained from alopecia areata patients. After PBMCs were isolated by density centrifugation and stained for CD3, CD4 and CD8, a FACSAria was used to sort CD4+ and CD8+ T cells.

The library was generated by the immunoSEQ multiplex PCR assay. For TCR sequencing, RNA was extracted from every sample and reverse transcribed into cDNA to serve as template. SuperScript III was used for first-strand cDNA synthesis, primed with a 2:1 mix of oligo-dT and random hexamers. A synthetic immune receptor repertoire was used to assess amplification bias, and residual bias was removed computationally. Per the original workflow: Raw reads were preprocessed for error removal, and CDR3 was defined according to IMGT conventions as running from the conserved cysteine to phenylalanine. Clonality was computed as 1 minus the Shannon entropy, with the entropy normalized by log2 of the number of productive unique TCRs. Whether scalp clones were CD4 or CD8 was inferred by matching scalp TCRbeta sequences against CD4 and CD8 repertoires sorted from blood. Entries here come from immuneACCESS through TCRdb and include only in-frame sequences with V and J called. Some clones fail to appear in such tables; in the studies checked, an unresolved V gene covers under half of the shortfall, and the cause of the remainder is unknown. Clone size and the V and J calls come from that table; the DNA yielded D and trimming. This sample holds about 190,000 clones; approximately 56% were observed only once. Roughly 0.7% of the sample is in the top ten clones.

These data belong to a study of CD8+ T cells in alopecia areata (dated by TCRdb to the late 2010s). Turning to the overall study: Treated patients were enrolled in an open-label pilot trial of oral tofacitinib at 5 to 10 mg twice daily for moderate-to-severe alopecia areata. Patients stayed on tofacitinib for 6 to 18 months and then had 6 months of follow-up off drug so that delayed response and recurrence could be assessed. Disease severity in treated patients was measured with the SALT score, which quantifies the percentage of affected scalp surface area. High-throughput TCRbeta sequencing was used to examine T cell clonal expansion in alopecia areata in both the C3H/HeJ mouse model and human patients. On the human side, TCRbeta sequencing was run on scalp tissue and on sorted CD4+ and CD8+ peripheral blood T cells from healthy controls and from alopecia areata patients with either patchy or totalis/universalis disease. Tofacitinib-treated patients had biopsies at baseline and at 4 and 24 weeks of treatment, with a later scalp biopsy in several patients. Scalp clonality was compared among normal scalp (n=4), patchy alopecia areata scalp (n=8), and alopecia totalis/universalis scalp (n=8). RNA was obtained with the PAXgene miRNA kit for fixed scalp, the miRNeasy kit for PBMCs, and the RNeasy kit for mouse skin. immunoSEQ multiplex PCR using 35 Vbeta forward primers and 13 Jbeta reverse primers was used to amplify TCRbeta CDR3 regions.

Study-level results and caveats: Tofacitinib significantly lowered scalp clonality and the number of expanded CD8+ clones among the top 100 scalp clones. Compared with mice, TCR sequences shared between patients were less clear, possibly partly because of HLA diversity across the patient population. Unlike mouse skin, which is dominated by gammadelta T cells, normal human skin has resident alphabeta T cells that are also sequenced, and this complicates analysis of the scalp TCR repertoire. Many expanded lesional clones were found to persist in scalp and blood during tofacitinib treatment, and relapse after treatment cessation may be partly explained by this persistence. Because the treated cohort was small and included a single nonresponder, larger studies are needed to assess links between baseline CD8+ expansion and response. Higher clonality and more expanded CD8+ clones were observed in lesional scalp than in normal scalp, particularly in alopecia totalis/universalis, a finding suggestive of antigenic drive.

Recombination joined TRBV30 with TRBJ1-5; a tentative D match to TRBD1 spans 6 bases. This sequence originates from a human donor with alopecia areata. Sequenced here: CD4+ T cells sorted from blood, sampled at week 4, from a patient treated with tofacitinib. The CDR3 has the sequence CAWSVQGPQPQHF. In nucleotide form, the sequence is TGTGCCTGGAGTGTACAGGGACCTCAGCCCCAGCATTTT.